Listed below are T cell receptor beta chains from one sample, sequenced in a study of OX40 agonist ivuxolimab in advanced cancers. Clones were sequenced by immunoSEQ multiplex PCR, and TCRdb holds only the in-frame ones, with some missing. The sample includes under 150,000 clones, 93% of them seen just once. The starting material was CD4+ or CD8+ T cells sorted from blood, obtained in a trial of the OX40 agonist ivuxolimab. Receptors were obtained from an adult with an advanced solid tumor such as melanoma, head and neck, liver or kidney cancer. The CDR3 runs from the conserved cysteine through the conserved F or W. Fields, in order: D gene, J gene, clone size, V gene, CDR3 DNA, CDR3 protein. The D gene is left open where the match is weak. The listing skips clone size in some rows; elsewhere it reads once, few, many or a size class.

D: TRBD1; J: TRBJ1-5; size: .; V: TRBV5-6; DNA: TGTGCCAGCAGCTTGGGACAGGGGGCGGTGGGTCGGCCCCAGCATTTT; CDR3: CASSLGQGAVGRPQHF
D: TRBD2; J: TRBJ2-1; size: .; V: TRBV5-1; DNA: TGCGCCAGCTCCAGCGGGGGGGCGGCGGATGAGCAGTTCTTC; CDR3: CASSSGGAADEQFF
D: .; J: TRBJ2-5; size: .; V: TRBV7-2; DNA: TGTGCCAGCAGCCAGGGGAGATCACCCTCGGGGAGTGAGACCCAGTACTTC; CDR3: CASSQGRSPSGSETQYF
D: .; J: TRBJ1-2; size: .; V: TRBV7-2; DNA: TGTGCCAGCAGCTTAGCGTTGGGAGGGGTCCATGGCTACACCTTC; CDR3: CASSLALGGVHGYTF
D: TRBD1; J: TRBJ2-5; size: few; V: TRBV5-1; DNA: TGCGCCAGCAGCGGACAGGGGGTTGGATTGGAGACCCAGTACTTC; CDR3: CASSGQGVGLETQYF
D: .; J: TRBJ2-7; size: .; V: TRBV21-1; DNA: TGTGCCAGCAGCTCAGGACAGAGCTCCTACGAGCAGTACTTC; CDR3: CASSSGQSSYEQYF
D: .; J: TRBJ1-4; size: once; V: TRBV6-1; DNA: TGTGCCGGCAGTGAAGGGGCAGGGCTAGCGACTAATGAAAAACTGTTTTTT; CDR3: CAGSEGAGLATNEKLFF
D: TRBD2; J: TRBJ2-7; size: .; V: TRBV7-2; DNA: TGTGCCAGCAGCCCGGAACTAGCGCCCTCCTCCTACGAGCAGTACTTC; CDR3: CASSPELAPSSYEQYF
D: .; J: TRBJ2-5; size: .; V: TRBV5-1; DNA: TGCGCCAGCAGCCCCCTGCGGGGTTCGAGGGAGACCCAGTACTTC; CDR3: CASSPLRGSRETQYF
D: .; J: TRBJ2-7; size: .; V: TRBV18; DNA: TGTGCCAGCTCACCGGGGGCCCACGAGCAGTACTTC; CDR3: CASSPGAHEQYF
D: .; J: TRBJ2-2; size: .; V: TRBV5-1; DNA: TGCGCCAGCAGCTTGGTTGGAGGGGAGCTGTTTTTT; CDR3: CASSLVGGELFF
D: .; J: TRBJ1-2; size: once; V: TRBV21-1; DNA: TGTGCCAGCAGCAAAGATAGGGGGACTAGGGGCGACTATGGCTACACCTTC; CDR3: CASSKDRGTRGDYGYTF
D: TRBD1; J: TRBJ1-2; size: .; V: TRBV11-3; DNA: TGTGCCAGCAGCCCGCTGACAGGGGGCCCTGGCTACACCTTC; CDR3: CASSPLTGGPGYTF
D: .; J: TRBJ2-2; size: .; V: TRBV5-1; DNA: TGCGCCAGCAGCTTGGAAAGGTTAGGAGGGGAGCTGTTTTTT; CDR3: CASSLERLGGELFF
D: .; J: TRBJ2-7; size: .; V: TRBV7-2; DNA: TGTGCCAGCAGCTTAGCGGGAATAGGGCAATACGAGCAGTACTTC; CDR3: CASSLAGIGQYEQYF
D: .; J: TRBJ2-7; size: .; V: TRBV4-3; DNA: TGCGCCAGCAGCCAAAACGGGGGGACAGGCGTCGCCTACGAGCAGTACTTC; CDR3: CASSQNGGTGVAYEQYF
D: .; J: TRBJ2-7; size: .; V: TRBV5-1; DNA: TGCGCCAGCAGCTTGGCCTGGCAGGAGCTACCCTACGAGCAGTACTTC; CDR3: CASSLAWQELPYEQYF
D: TRBD2; J: TRBJ2-1; size: .; V: TRBV4-1; DNA: TGCGCCAGCAGCCAAGAGCGGGAGGACTCCTACAATGAGCAGTTCTTC; CDR3: CASSQEREDSYNEQFF
D: .; J: TRBJ2-3; size: .; V: TRBV5-1; DNA: TGCGCCAGCAGCGGGGCTCCGGGAGGCACAGATACGCAGTATTTT; CDR3: CASSGAPGGTDTQYF
D: .; J: TRBJ2-7; size: .; V: TRBV7-2; DNA: TGTGCCAGCAGCTTACGACAGAGCTCCTACGAGCAATACTTC; CDR3: CASSLRQSSYEQYF
D: .; J: TRBJ1-2; size: .; V: TRBV7-2; DNA: TGTGCCAGCAGCTTAGGGAGGTACAGTATTAACTATGGCTACACCTTC; CDR3: CASSLGRYSINYGYTF
D: .; J: TRBJ1-6; size: .; V: TRBV5-1; DNA: TGCGCCAGCAGCCCCCAGGCGGGGGGCAATAATTCACCCCTCCACTTT; CDR3: CASSPQAGGNNSPLHF
D: .; J: TRBJ2-7; size: .; V: TRBV18; DNA: TGTGCCAGCTCACCAGCAGGGTCCTACGAGCAGTACTTC; CDR3: CASSPAGSYEQYF
D: .; J: TRBJ1-2; size: .; V: TRBV30; DNA: TGTGCCTGGACCGGGGGGTTTGGCTACACCTTC; CDR3: CAWTGGFGYTF
D: .; J: TRBJ2-3; size: .; V: TRBV5-1; DNA: TGCGCCAGCAGCTTGGAGGGGGGCCGCGATACGCAGTATTTT; CDR3: CASSLEGGRDTQYF
D: .; J: TRBJ2-5; size: .; V: TRBV4-2; DNA: TGTGCCAGCAGCCTAACGATAACTCAAGAGACCCAGTACTTC; CDR3: CASSLTITQETQYF
D: TRBD2; J: TRBJ2-7; size: .; V: TRBV5-1; DNA: TGCGCCAGCAGCTTGGCAGCGGGGAACACCTACGAGCAGTACTTC; CDR3: CASSLAAGNTYEQYF
D: .; J: TRBJ1-1; size: .; V: TRBV6-6; DNA: TGTGCCAGCAGTTACCCGGGGAAGAACACTGAAGCTTTCTTT; CDR3: CASSYPGKNTEAFF
D: TRBD1; J: TRBJ2-2; size: few; V: TRBV6-1; DNA: TGTGCCAGCCAAAGAGTGGGACAGGGGAACGGGGAGCTGTTTTTT; CDR3: CASQRVGQGNGELFF
D: .; J: TRBJ1-2; size: .; V: TRBV4-3; DNA: TGCGCCAGCAGCCAAGTTGGGCGGACGGAGAACTATGGCTACACCTTC; CDR3: CASSQVGRTENYGYTF
D: .; J: TRBJ2-1; size: .; V: TRBV9; DNA: TGTGCCAGCAGCGTAAATGTGGGGGGTTGGAATGAGCAGTTCTTC; CDR3: CASSVNVGGWNEQFF
D: .; J: TRBJ1-6; size: .; V: TRBV9; DNA: TGTGCCAGCAGCGTAGCCGGAGGGGGGGCGCGCAATTCACCCCTCCACTTT; CDR3: CASSVAGGGARNSPLHF
D: TRBD1; J: TRBJ1-2; size: .; V: TRBV7-9; DNA: TGTGCCAGCGCGCCGGACAGGGGGCGGGCTAACTATGGCTACACCTTC; CDR3: CASAPDRGRANYGYTF
D: .; J: TRBJ2-3; size: .; V: TRBV7-9; DNA: TGTGCCAGCAGCTTGGGGCGGGCAAGCACAGATACGCAGTATTTT; CDR3: CASSLGRASTDTQYF
D: .; J: TRBJ2-3; size: .; V: TRBV4-2; DNA: TGTGCCAGCAGCTTGGGTCAGGCTAGGGGTCCCTTGGATACGCAGTATTTT; CDR3: CASSLGQARGPLDTQYF
D: .; J: TRBJ2-7; size: .; V: TRBV5-1; DNA: TGCGCCAGCAGTCCTAGCGTAACCTACGAGCAGTACTTC; CDR3: CASSPSVTYEQYF
D: TRBD2; J: TRBJ2-7; size: .; V: TRBV10-3; DNA: TGTGCCATCAGAGGAAGTGTGGCGGGGGGGCCAGAAGAGCAGTACTTC; CDR3: CAIRGSVAGGPEEQYF
D: .; J: TRBJ1-3; size: .; V: TRBV4-3; DNA: TGCGCCAGCAGCCAAGATCTTGGACTGGGAAACACCATATATTTT; CDR3: CASSQDLGLGNTIYF
D: .; J: TRBJ1-2; size: .; V: TRBV10-2; DNA: TGCGCCACGCCCCGGGGGCTCCTTCCGCCTGGCTACACCTTC; CDR3: CATPRGLLPPGYTF
D: .; J: TRBJ1-5; size: .; V: TRBV25-1; DNA: TGTGCCAGCAGTGAATTGGGGGGCAATCAGCCCCAGCATTTT; CDR3: CASSELGGNQPQHF
D: .; J: TRBJ1-1; size: .; V: TRBV7-3; DNA: TGTGCCAGCAGCTTAAACCGACAGGAGGGAACTGAAGCTTTCTTT; CDR3: CASSLNRQEGTEAFF
D: TRBD1; J: TRBJ1-2; size: .; V: TRBV7-2; DNA: TGTGCCAGCAGCTTGGGACAGAACTATGGCTACACCTTC; CDR3: CASSLGQNYGYTF
D: .; J: TRBJ1-6; size: .; V: TRBV9; DNA: TGTGCCAGCAGGCGGGGAGGCGTACCGAATTCACCCCTCCACTTT; CDR3: CASRRGGVPNSPLHF
D: TRBD1; J: TRBJ1-4; size: .; V: TRBV7-2; DNA: TGTGCCAGCAGCCCACCTGGACAGGTCCAGATTTTT; CDR3: CASSPPGQVQIF
D: TRBD1; J: TRBJ2-1; size: .; V: TRBV7-2; DNA: TGTGCCAGCAGCTCCCGACAGGGCCCCCACTACAATGAGCAGTTCTTC; CDR3: CASSSRQGPHYNEQFF
D: .; J: TRBJ1-2; size: once; V: TRBV19; DNA: TGTGCCAGTAGTATTCCCGGACGGTCCTATGGCTACACCTTC; CDR3: CASSIPGRSYGYTF
D: TRBD2; J: TRBJ2-5; size: once; V: TRBV7-3; DNA: TGTGCCAGCAGCTTAGTCGGGAGCGGGGGAGAGACCCAGTACTTC; CDR3: CASSLVGSGGETQYF
D: TRBD2; J: TRBJ2-3; size: .; V: TRBV5-1; DNA: TGCGCCAGCAGCACAGGACTAGCGGGAGGGTCAGATACGCAGTATTTT; CDR3: CASSTGLAGGSDTQYF
D: .; J: TRBJ2-7; size: .; V: TRBV25-1; DNA: TGTGCCAGCTCCCAGGGACATATCTACGAGCAGTACTTC; CDR3: CASSQGHIYEQYF
D: .; J: TRBJ1-1; size: .; V: TRBV6-5; DNA: TGTGCCGTCAGAAGGGGACAAATGGGGGCTGAAGCTTTCTTT; CDR3: CAVRRGQMGAEAFF
D: .; J: TRBJ2-6; size: .; V: TRBV18; DNA: TGTGCCAGCTCAGGACGGGACCGGGCGTTCTCTGGGGCCAACGTCCTGACTTTC; CDR3: CASSGRDRAFSGANVLTF
D: TRBD1; J: TRBJ2-2; size: .; V: TRBV2; DNA: TGTGCCACCGGACAGGAGAACACCGGGGAGCTGTTTTTT; CDR3: CATGQENTGELFF
D: .; J: TRBJ1-1; size: .; V: TRBV6-6; DNA: TGTGCCAGCAGTTACCGACCTAACACTGAAGCTTTCTTT; CDR3: CASSYRPNTEAFF
D: TRBD1; J: TRBJ1-1; size: .; V: TRBV9; DNA: TGTGCCAGCGGACAGGGGACACAGAACACTGAAGCTTTCTTT; CDR3: CASGQGTQNTEAFF
D: TRBD2; J: TRBJ2-1; size: .; V: TRBV7-3; DNA: TGTGCCAGCAGCTTCGGACTAGCCCCCAATGAGCAGTTCTTC; CDR3: CASSFGLAPNEQFF
D: .; J: TRBJ1-3; size: .; V: TRBV7-3; DNA: TGTGCCAGCAGCTTAGAAGGGAACACCATATATTTT; CDR3: CASSLEGNTIYF
D: .; J: TRBJ1-4; size: .; V: TRBV6-6; DNA: TGTGCCAGCAGAAAGGGGGGGTCGGGAGAAAAACTGTTTTTT; CDR3: CASRKGGSGEKLFF
D: TRBD1; J: TRBJ2-7; size: .; V: TRBV9; DNA: TGTGCCAGCAGCCAACGTCGGGACAGCTACGAGCAGTACTTC; CDR3: CASSQRRDSYEQYF
D: TRBD1; J: TRBJ1-5; size: .; V: TRBV6-5; DNA: TGTGCCAGCAGTCAAAGGACAGGGGGAAAACAGCCCCAGCATTTT; CDR3: CASSQRTGGKQPQHF